This TCR beta chain was obtained from a study of blood T cell repertoires in COVID-19. Study summary: The origin of the acute and convalescent COVID-19 samples was the United States, Italy and Spain.

Some clones are missing from TCRdb's copy, which holds only in-frame ones; the method was immunoSEQ multiplex PCR. The sample consists of 150,000 to 200,000 clones, 65% to 85% of them appearing once. V was cut by 5 bases and J by 5 bases, with 17 bases left in between. Germline values: CDR1 SGHDN, CDR2 FVKESK. This CDR3 contains 15 residues. The receptor was derived from a man in his 60s with active or convalescent COVID-19. The V and J genes are TRBV14 and TRBJ2-3; D perhaps matches TRBD2 (5 bases). The sequenced material came from peripheral blood. For the CDR3, the DNA is TGTGCCAGCAGCGAACGACTACTATGGTTAGATACGCAGTATTTT. Protein: CASSERLLWLDTQYF.